Given below is one T cell receptor (beta chain) in context. The CDR3 has 15 amino acids. Germline CDR1 and CDR2: MNHEY and SMNVEV (reference sequence). V was clipped by 9 bases and J by 5 bases, with 19 bases between them. This sample stems from a study of blood T cell repertoires in COVID-19. Study in general: Resolution of symptoms, clearance, or two negative PCRs was present in recovered Cohort 3 donors. T cells, B-cell-depleted T cells, or PBMCs provided the cDNA or gDNA that served as material.

Adults between roughly 18 and 95 years of age took part from 20 to 25 US areas. Assay: immunoSEQ multiplex PCR; the TCRdb copy retains only in-frame clones and omits some. The sample carries 350,000 to 400,000 clones, more than 75% recorded once. This receptor was taken from a man aged 35 to 55 in a cohort exposed to, infected with or recovered from COVID-19 (not recorded which). The chain links TRBV27 to TRBJ2-2; possibly TRBD2 for D (6 bases). Sequenced material: PBMCs or T cells enriched from blood (not recorded which). The DNA of the CDR3 is TGTGCCAGTTCTAAAATGGGACTCCAAACCGGGGAGCTGTTTTTT. It is translated as CASSKMGLQTGELFF.